The 31 T cell receptor beta chains in this list originate from one sample, sequenced in a study of blood T cell repertoires in COVID-19. Sequencing was performed with immunoSEQ multiplex PCR; in TCRdb, only in-frame clones are kept and a portion is missing. The table has over 200,000 clones, approximately 85% seen once; the top ten hold approximately 0.8%. Material for sequencing was peripheral blood. These receptors all stem from a woman aged 25 to 39 with acute or convalescent COVID-19.

The gene calls are TRBV13 and TRBJ1-1, with TRBD1 identical over 8 bases. The CDR3 totals 13 residues. From germline, CDR1 is PRHDT and CDR2 FYEKMQ (reference sequence). With 0 bases clipped from V and 11 bases from J, the junction kept 5 bases outside the gene matches. The CDR3 DNA reads TGTGCCAGCAGCTTAGGACGGACAGGGAAGGCTTTCTTT. Translated, it gives CASSLGRTGKAFF. Looking up the rest from reference TRBV13 and TRBJ1-1 gives the full variable domain: AAGVIQSPRHLIKEKRETATLKCYPIPRHDTVYWYQQGPGQDPQFLISFYEKMQSDKGSIPDRFSAQQFSDYHSELNMSSLELGDSALYFCASSLGRTGKAFFGQGTRLTVV.

J is TRBJ2-7 and V is TRBV11-3; the D gene is possibly TRBD1 (6 bases). V dropped 9 bases and J dropped 0 bases, with 15 bases sitting between them. Germline CDR1 reads SGHNT; CDR2 reads YENEEA. CDR3 size: 14 residues. This chain's CDR3 is CASQPRDNSYEQYF. The CDR3 DNA follows: TGTGCCAGTCAGCCCCGGGACAACTCCTACGAGCAGTACTTC.

The genes are TRBV13 and TRBJ2-7; 8 bases line up with TRBD1. The J segment lost 3 bases and the V segment lost 5 bases, leaving 3 bases of the junction unmatched. Germline CDR1 PRHDT, CDR2 FYEKMQ (reference sequence). The CDR3 has 13 residues. The CDR3 sequence is CASSDRGDYEQYF. In DNA form, the CDR3 reads TGTGCCAGCAGCGACAGGGGAGACTACGAGCAGTACTTC.

The J gene is TRBJ2-1, the V gene TRBV27; 7 positions match TRBD1. CDR3 length equals 19 residues. The trim removed 2 bases at V and 7 bases at J, leaving 20 bases unmatched. Germline V gene sequence: CDR1 MNHEY, CDR2 SMNVEV (reference sequence). The CDR3 sequence is CASSLEGATSLVLPNEQFF. The CDR3 coding sequence is TGTGCCAGCAGTTTAGAGGGGGCTACTTCCCTTGTTCTTCCAAATGAGCAGTTCTTC.

The chain combines TRBV29-1 with TRBJ1-1; possibly TRBD1 for D (5 bases). V was shortened by 7 bases and J by 0 bases, with 12 bases between the two germline ends. Germline loops: CDR1 SQVTM, CDR2 ANQGSEA. The CDR3 is 13 residues long. The CDR3 here is CSANRGMNTEAFF. The CDR3 DNA reads TGCAGCGCAAACCGGGGGATGAACACTGAAGCTTTCTTT.

This chain uses TRBV10-3 with TRBJ1-1, with D possibly matching TRBD1 (6 bases). The CDR3 length is 15 residues. The germline CDR1 and CDR2 sequences are ENHRY and SYGVKD. V shed 2 bases and J shed 5 bases, with 15 bases lying between them. CDR3 protein: CAISETTGTGTEAFF. The CDR3 region has the DNA TGTGCCATCAGTGAGACAACAGGGACGGGGACTGAAGCTTTCTTT.

V and J are TRBV3-1 (or the pseudogene TRBV3-2) and TRBJ1-5, with 8 bases that match TRBD1. The trim removed 5 bases at V and 1 base at J, leaving 4 bases unmatched. The CDR3 spans 15 residues. Germline V gene data show CDR1 as LGHDT and CDR2 as YNNKEL (reference sequence). CDR3 loop: CASSFGQGSNQPQHF. The CDR3 coding sequence is TGTGCCAGCAGCTTCGGACAGGGCAGCAATCAGCCCCAGCATTTT.

The rearrangement uses TRBV7-8 and TRBJ1-4; weak D call: TRBD1 (5 bases). V was shortened by 3 bases and J by 10 bases, with 15 bases between the two germline ends. CDR3 length equals 14 residues. Germline V CDR1 and CDR2: SGHVS, FQNEAQ. The CDR3, as DNA: TGTGCCAGCAGCTTGCTGCAGGGTCCTGGAAAACTGTTTTTT. It is translated as CASSLLQGPGKLFF.

This clone was counted between two and nine times. This chain joins TRBV30 and TRBJ1-5, with no clear D. V was cut by 2 bases and J by 0 bases, with 5 bases left in between. The V gene's germline CDR1 is GTSNPN and CDR2 SVGIG (reference sequence). CDR3 length equals 13 residues. The CDR3 DNA reads as TGTGCCTGGAGTCTTTATAGCAATCAGCCCCAGCATTTT. As protein: CAWSLYSNQPQHF. The variable domain in full, with the rest retrieved from reference TRBV30 and TRBJ1-5, is SQTIHQWPATLVQPVGSPLSLECTVEGTSNPNLYWYRQAAGRGLQLLFYSVGIGQISSEVPQNLSASRPQDRQFILSSKKLLLSDSGFYLCAWSLYSNQPQHFGDGTRLSIL.

V gene TRBV5-6 combines with J gene TRBJ1-6; a weak D match, TRBD1 (6 bases). Trimming stripped 0 bases from V and 7 bases from J, with 11 bases between. Germline V gene data show CDR1 as SGHDT and CDR2 as YYEEEE. The length of the CDR3 is 15 residues. The CDR3 region has the DNA TGTGCCAGCAGCTTGGAGGGGGTTCAGAATTCACCCCTCCACTTT. It is translated as CASSLEGVQNSPLHF.

The genes are TRBV6-5 and TRBJ2-7; 11 positions match TRBD2. The CDR3 sequence is 14 residues long. The germline V gene has CDR1 MNHEY and CDR2 SVGAGI. V lost 6 bases, J lost 4 bases, and 5 bases stayed unmatched. CDR3 sequence: CASRSGLAVYEQYF. The CDR3 nucleotides read TGTGCCAGCAGGTCGGGACTAGCGGTATACGAGCAGTACTTC.

This chain uses TRBV7-9 with TRBJ2-7; D is possibly TRBD1 (6 bases). The CDR3 loop spans 13 amino acids. CDR1 is SEHNR, CDR2 FQNEAQ, per germline (reference sequence). V was clipped by 3 bases and J by 7 bases, with 13 bases between them. The CDR3, as DNA: TGTGCCAGCAGCTTGACAGGATCGGGTGAGCAGTACTTC. This gives the protein CASSLTGSGEQYF.

CDR3 protein: CASSRGYEQYF. For the CDR3, the DNA is TGCGCCAGCAGCCGGGGTTACGAGCAGTACTTC. The chain carries TRBV5-1 and TRBJ2-7; perhaps TRBD2 as D (5 bases). This CDR3 region has 11 residues. The V end was cut by 4 bases, the J end by 4 bases, with 6 bases between. Germline V CDR1 and CDR2: SGHRS, YFSETQ.

The chain links TRBV7-2 to TRBJ1-2; D perhaps matches TRBD1 (5 bases). Trimming took 3 bases from V and 4 from J, leaving 12 bases between them. This CDR3 region has 14 residues. Germline V gene lookup returns CDR1 SGHTA and CDR2 FQGNSA. CDR3 loop: CASSLSGPLYGYTF. The CDR3 DNA sequence: TGTGCCAGCAGCTTGTCAGGGCCTCTCTATGGCTACACCTTC.

The V and J genes are TRBV7-9 and TRBJ2-1; 7 nucleotides agree with TRBD2. Germline CDR1 reads SEHNR; CDR2 reads FQNEAQ (reference sequence). This CDR3 spans 16 amino acids. Germline trimming cut 5 bases from V and 14 bases from J; bases unmatched to any gene: 21. The CDR3 region has the DNA TGTGCCAGCAGCCCCCCCGGACTAGTGGTTTTCAGAGCGGAGTTCTTC. Encoded protein: CASSPPGLVVFRAEFF.

The rearrangement links TRBV19 to TRBJ2-3; possible D gene TRBD1, 6 bases. This CDR3 comprises 13 residues. Germline CDR1 and CDR2: LNHDA and SQIVND (reference sequence). The V and J ends lost 6 bases and 1 base respectively, with 8 bases between them. The CDR3 spells CASREGGTDTQYF. As DNA, the CDR3 is TGTGCCAGTAGAGAGGGGGGCACAGATACGCAGTATTTT.

The rearrangement joins TRBV11-3 to TRBJ2-7, with 9 bases lining up with TRBD1. The CDR3 sequence is 13 residues long. Germline values: CDR1 SGHNT, CDR2 YENEEA. The J segment lost 9 bases and the V segment lost 4 bases, leaving 7 bases of the junction unmatched. The CDR3 region has the DNA TGTGCCAGCAGCTCACTGGACAGGGGCGGGCAGTACTTC. It encodes CASSSLDRGGQYF.

In its sample, this clone was seen a few times. The rearrangement uses TRBV6-6 and TRBJ1-2; 7 bases line up with TRBD1. V shed 9 bases and J 6 bases; nucleotides not matched to a gene: 10. CDR1 MNHNY and CDR2 SVGAGI come from the germline V gene (reference sequence). The CDR3 sequence is 13 residues long. The DNA for the CDR3 is TGTGCCAGTAAATTTGGACAGGTCGATGGCTACACCTTC. Amino acids: CASKFGQVDGYTF.

This chain joins TRBV4-3 and TRBJ1-6; D is unresolved. This CDR3 has 14 residues. The germline V gene has CDR1 LGHNA and CDR2 YSLEER. With 2 bases removed from V and 7 bases from J, the gap between germline ends came to 9 bases. CDR3 amino acids: CASSQWESNSPLHF. The CDR3 bases are TGCGCCAGCAGCCAATGGGAGTCAAATTCACCCCTCCACTTT.

This chain connects TRBV5-1 to TRBJ2-1, with 9 bases matching TRBD2. Germline values: CDR1 SGHRS, CDR2 YFSETQ. There are 15 residues in the CDR3. Germline trimming cut 4 bases from V and 6 bases from J; bases unmatched to any gene: 8. CDR3 in DNA: TGCGCCAGCAGCCCCGGCGGGAGGGGTCTCAATGAGCAGTTCTTC. The encoded protein is CASSPGGRGLNEQFF.

This chain links TRBV29-1 with TRBJ2-5, with 7 bases lining up with TRBD2. The CDR3 is made up of 10 amino acids. Trimming at V came to 4 bases and at J to 7 bases, leaving 0 bases not matched to a gene. CDR1 SQVTM and CDR2 ANQGSEA come from the germline V gene. The chain's CDR3 is CSVGGGTQYF. The CDR3 region has the DNA TGCAGCGTTGGGGGGGGGACCCAGTACTTC.

The genes are TRBV15 and TRBJ2-3; 7 nucleotides agree with TRBD1. V lost 2 bases and J lost 2; bases outside the gene matches: 19. The germline gives CDR1 LNHNV, CDR2 YYDKDF (reference sequence). The CDR3 length is 20 residues. CDR3 DNA: TGTGCCACCAGCAGACTTCCTCGAGATCCGGGACAGCAATACACAGATACGCAGTATTTT. This codes for CATSRLPRDPGQQYTDTQYF.

This rearrangement joins TRBV2 to TRBJ2-1, with TRBD2 matching over 12 bases. After removal of 1 base from V and 7 bases from J, the junction contained 5 bases not matched to a gene. The CDR3 runs 16 residues. Germline V gives CDR1 SNHLY, CDR2 FYNNEI. The CDR3 is CASSEGWTSGKNEQFF. For the CDR3, the DNA is TGTGCCAGCAGTGAAGGGTGGACTAGCGGGAAGAATGAGCAGTTCTTC.

The gene calls are TRBV30 and TRBJ2-3; 8 bases are shared with TRBD1. The CDR3 is 15 residues long. With V trimmed by 4 bases and J by 0 bases, 6 bases remained unmatched. Germline assignment: CDR1 GTSNPN and CDR2 SVGIG (reference sequence). DNA for the CDR3: TGTGCCTGGACCGAGACAGGGGTCAGCACAGATACGCAGTATTTT. Translation: CAWTETGVSTDTQYF.

The J gene is TRBJ2-4, the V gene TRBV11-2, with TRBD2 matching 11 bases. The CDR3 loop spans 18 amino acids. V shed 6 bases and J 1 base; nucleotides not matched to a gene: 11. Germline V gene lookup returns CDR1 SGHAT and CDR2 FQNNGV. The CDR3 nucleotides read TGTGCCAGCAGTCTTGGTAGCGGGAGGGCCATGGCCAAAAACATTCAGTACTTC. Translated, it gives CASSLGSGRAMAKNIQYF.

This chain links TRBV24-1 with TRBJ1-5, with D possibly TRBD1 on 6 matching bases. Germline-derived CDR1 and CDR2 are KGHDR and SFDVKD. Between the trimmed V and J ends, which lost 5 bases and 4 bases, there was a span of 8 bases. The CDR3 has 13 amino acids. This CDR3 is CATSATGNQPQHF. CDR3 in DNA: TGTGCCACCAGTGCCACAGGGAATCAGCCCCAGCATTTT.

This clone was seen a single time. V is TRBV6-2 or TRBV6-3 and J is TRBJ2-1; D remains unclear. The CDR3 consists of 15 residues. Deletions cut 3 bases from V and 0 bases from J, with 9 bases between. Per the germline V gene, CDR1 is MNHEY and CDR2 is SVGEGT. CDR3 protein: CASSYTPSSYNEQFF. DNA for the CDR3: TGTGCCAGCAGTTATACCCCGAGCTCCTACAATGAGCAGTTCTTC.

V usage is TRBV19 and J usage is TRBJ1-5; D ambiguous. V shed 3 bases and J shed 3 bases, with 6 bases lying between them. CDR3 size: 13 residues. CDR1 and CDR2 (germline): LNHDA, SQIVND (reference sequence). In nucleotides, the CDR3 is TGTGCCAGTAGTATCACGGTCAATCAGCCCCAGCATTTT. It encodes CASSITVNQPQHF.

DNA of the CDR3: TGTGCCAGCAGCGGACAGGGGGCTGACTATGGCTACACCTTC. Translated, it gives CASSGQGADYGYTF. V is TRBV13 and J is TRBJ1-2; 11 positions agree with TRBD1. Germline values: CDR1 PRHDT, CDR2 FYEKMQ (reference sequence). This CDR3 has 14 amino acids. V shed 5 bases and J 3 bases; nucleotides not matched to a gene: 2. The variable domain in full, completed from reference TRBV13 and TRBJ1-2, reads AAGVIQSPRHLIKEKRETATLKCYPIPRHDTVYWYQQGPGQDPQFLISFYEKMQSDKGSIPDRFSAQQFSDYHSELNMSSLELGDSALYFCASSGQGADYGYTFGSGTRLTVV.

V is TRBV25-1 and J is TRBJ1-1, with 7 bases that match TRBD1. Per germline, CDR1 MGHDK and CDR2 SYGVNS. V gave up 5 bases and J gave up 3 bases; unmatched junction bases: 3. The CDR3 spans 13 residues. The CDR3 DNA reads as TGTGCCAGCAGTAAGGGGGCTCACACTGAAGCTTTCTTT. It specifies CASSKGAHTEAFF.

J is TRBJ1-2 and V is TRBV30; D is uncertain. The CDR3 has 14 amino acids. Between the trimmed V and J ends, which lost 3 bases and 4 bases, there was a span of 15 bases. The germline V gene encodes CDR1 GTSNPN and CDR2 SVGIG (reference sequence). CDR3: CAWSPTGSRYGYTF. The CDR3 DNA sequence: TGTGCCTGGAGCCCCACCGGGTCTCGCTATGGCTACACCTTC.